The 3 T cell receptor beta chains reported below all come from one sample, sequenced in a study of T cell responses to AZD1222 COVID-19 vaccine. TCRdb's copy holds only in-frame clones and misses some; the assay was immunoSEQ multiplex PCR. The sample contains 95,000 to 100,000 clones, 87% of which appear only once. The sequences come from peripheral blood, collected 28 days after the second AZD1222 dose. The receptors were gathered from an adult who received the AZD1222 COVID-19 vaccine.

This CDR3 is CASSLRGSGNTIYF. CDR3 in DNA: TGTGCCAGCAGTTTGCGAGGGTCTGGAAACACCATATATTTT. This chain joins TRBV27 and TRBJ1-3; no definite D call. The CDR3 extends over 14 amino acids. Looked up from germline, CDR1 is MNHEY and CDR2 is SMNVEV (reference sequence). Trimming removed 3 bases from V and 1 base from J, with 7 bases in between.

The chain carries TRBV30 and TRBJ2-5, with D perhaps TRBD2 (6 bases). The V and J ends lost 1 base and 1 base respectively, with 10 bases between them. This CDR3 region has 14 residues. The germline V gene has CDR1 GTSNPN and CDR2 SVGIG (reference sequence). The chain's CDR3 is CAWSGGGLQETQYF. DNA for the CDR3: TGTGCCTGGAGTGGGGGAGGCCTCCAAGAGACCCAGTACTTC.

The CDR3 region is CSVAGLAGVGAKNIQYF. In DNA form, the CDR3 reads TGCAGCGTTGCGGGACTAGCGGGAGTGGGAGCCAAAAACATTCAGTACTTC. The chain recombines TRBV29-1 with TRBJ2-4; 14 bases match TRBD2. The CDR3 runs to 17 residues. Losses at the gene ends were 4 bases for V and 0 bases for J; bases not matched to a gene: 5. Germline V gene lookup returns CDR1 SQVTM and CDR2 ANQGSEA.